One sample yielded the 29 T cell receptor beta chains listed below, sequenced in a study of T-cell reconstitution after alpha-beta-depleted transplantation in children. A TCRbeta library incorporating unique molecular identifiers was prepared. One entry per CDR3 protein results from TCRdb running MiXCR on the PCR reads. There are a few hundred thousand distinct CDR3 sequences in the sample; about 12% occur only once, and approximately 5.4% lies in the top ten. The specimen comprised PBMCs from the stem cell graft donor, sampled from the stem cell graft. All receptors derive from a human donor who donated a stem cell graft to a child with combined immunodeficiency.

V usage is TRBV20-1 and J usage is TRBJ2-5; the match to TRBD2 covers 7 bases. The CDR3 has 15 residues. Trimming took 0 bases from V and 3 from J; bases not matched to a gene: 7. Germline CDR1 reads DFQATT; CDR2 reads SNEGSKA (reference sequence). The CDR3, as DNA: TGCAGTGCTAGAGATGCCCAGCGGGGAGAAGAGACCCAGTACTTC. It is translated as CSARDAQRGEETQYF.

The chain uses TRBV20-1 and TRBJ2-7, with TRBD2 matching over 15 bases. This CDR3 has 14 amino acids. The germline CDR1 and CDR2 sequences are DFQATT and SNEGSKA (reference sequence). Unmatched junction bases numbered 4, after V lost 4 bases and J lost 6 bases. CDR3 residues: CSAIGLAGGAEQYF. The CDR3 coding sequence is TGCAGTGCTATTGGACTAGCGGGAGGGGCCGAGCAGTACTTC.

This clonotype has more than one count but fewer than ten. This sequence joins TRBV11-2 and TRBJ2-7, with unresolved D. This CDR3 comprises 14 residues. Trimming pared 7 bases from V and 2 bases from J, leaving 15 bases between. CDR1 is SGHAT, CDR2 FQNNGV, per germline. CDR3 region: CASNPLTSAYEQYF. In nucleotides, the CDR3 is TGTGCCAGCAACCCACTGACTTCTGCCTACGAGCAGTACTTC.

The chain has TRBV15 and TRBJ2-6, with D unresolved. The length of the CDR3 is 16 residues. With 1 base removed from V and 1 base from J, the gap between germline ends came to 8 bases. Germline V gives CDR1 LNHNV, CDR2 YYDKDF (reference sequence). The DNA of the CDR3 is TGTGCCACCAGCAGAGCCCCTAGTTCTGGGGCCAACGTCCTGACTTTC. Amino acids: CATSRAPSSGANVLTF.

This clonotype was recorded a few times. CDR3 DNA sequence: TGTGCCTGCGGGGACAGGGCCTATGGCTACACCTTC. It specifies CACGDRAYGYTF. This sequence joins TRBV28 and TRBJ1-2; the match to TRBD1 covers 9 bases. V was clipped by 11 bases and J by 4 bases; unmatched bases: 5. Looked up from germline, CDR1 is MDHEN and CDR2 is SYDVKM. This CDR3 comprises 12 residues.

V is TRBV6-2 or TRBV6-3 and J is TRBJ2-5, with D possibly TRBD1 on 5 matching bases. Germline assignment: CDR1 MNHEY and CDR2 SVGEGT. The CDR3 length is 14 residues. Deletions cut 6 bases from V and 1 base from J, with 12 bases between. The CDR3 region is CASSQTEIQETQYF. The CDR3 nucleotides are TGTGCCAGCAGCCAGACAGAGATCCAAGAGACCCAGTACTTC.

The V and J genes are TRBV20-1 and TRBJ2-1, with 8 bases identical to TRBD2. Trimming cost V 2 bases and J 8 bases; bases outside gene matches: 8. CDR1 DFQATT and CDR2 SNEGSKA come from the germline V gene (reference sequence). The CDR3 sequence is 14 residues long. In nucleotides, the CDR3 is TGCAGTGCTAGATTTGGGACTAGAGGCCATGAGCAGTTCTTC. Translation: CSARFGTRGHEQFF.

The chain combines TRBV7-2 with TRBJ2-3; 7 nucleotides match TRBD1. In germline, CDR1 is SGHTA, CDR2 FQGNSA. CDR3 length equals 17 residues. Losses at the gene ends were 7 bases for V and 6 bases for J; bases not matched to a gene: 19. The CDR3 sequence: CASTTRQGFDFADTQYF. DNA of the CDR3: TGTGCCAGCACCACGAGACAGGGATTTGATTTTGCGGATACGCAGTATTTT.

The chain joins TRBV7-2 to TRBJ2-1; D is possibly TRBD2 (6 bases). The V gene lost 1 base and the J gene lost 9 bases, with 10 bases spanning the gap. The CDR3 is 13 amino acids. In germline, CDR1 is SGHTA, CDR2 FQGNSA. CDR3 residues: CASSLVIAAEQFF. Here the CDR3 DNA reads TGTGCCAGCAGCTTAGTGATAGCGGCTGAGCAGTTCTTC.

V usage is TRBV6-2 or TRBV6-3 and J usage is TRBJ2-2; the D is unclear. Per germline, CDR1 MNHEY and CDR2 SVGEGT. Trimming removed 8 bases at V and 6 bases at J, with 13 bases between. The CDR3 covers 13 residues. The CDR3 DNA follows: TGTGCCAGCGAACTCCGGACCCCCGGGGAGCTGTTTTTT. Translated, it gives CASELRTPGELFF.

The table lists this clonotype with many counts. This chain joins TRBV11-2 and TRBJ2-5, with a weak D call TRBD1 (5 bases). CDR3 size: 14 residues. Trimming shortened V by 6 bases and J by 1 base, and 12 bases separated the two germline ends. The germline gives CDR1 SGHAT, CDR2 FQNNGV. The CDR3 sequence is CASRLNGAQETQYF. The CDR3 nucleotides are TGTGCCAGCAGGCTAAATGGGGCCCAAGAGACCCAGTACTTC. Variable domain in full (rest from reference TRBV11-2 and TRBJ2-5): EAGVAQSPRYKIIEKRQSVAFWCNPISGHATLYWYQQILGQGPKLLIQFQNNGVVDDSQLPKDRFSAERLKGVDSTLKIQPAKLEDSAVYLCASRLNGAQETQYFGPGTRLLVL.

The rearrangement uses TRBV29-1 and TRBJ1-2; 8 positions match TRBD1. With 6 bases clipped from V and 8 bases from J, the junction kept 11 bases outside the gene matches. The CDR3 runs to 13 residues. Germline V CDR1 and CDR2: SQVTM, ANQGSEA. The CDR3 here is CSVDGQGPYGYTF. In DNA form, the CDR3 reads TGCAGCGTCGACGGACAGGGCCCCTACGGCTACACCTTC.

The chain combines TRBV20-1 with TRBJ2-7, with D perhaps matching TRBD1 (6 bases). Germline loops: CDR1 DFQATT, CDR2 SNEGSKA (reference sequence). The length of the CDR3 is 12 residues. Trimming left V 4 bases short and J 2 bases short, with 9 bases between. For the CDR3, the DNA is TGCAGTGCTAATGCAGGGGCCTACGAGCAGTACTTC. Its protein product is CSANAGAYEQYF.

The V gene is TRBV7-6, the J gene TRBJ1-6, with D possibly TRBD1 on 6 matching bases. V was clipped by 5 bases and J by 9 bases, with 20 bases between them. The germline V gene has CDR1 SGHVS and CDR2 FNYEAQ. CDR3 length: 16 residues. The CDR3 nucleotides read TGTGCCAGCAGCGTCGACAGGCCGACCTCCGGTTCACCCCTCCACTTT. It codes for CASSVDRPTSGSPLHF.

The chain recombines TRBV4-3 with TRBJ1-3, with D tentatively TRBD1 (5 bases). V was clipped by 1 base and J by 3 bases, with 13 bases between them. Germline V gives CDR1 LGHNA, CDR2 YSLEER. CDR3 length equals 16 residues. The CDR3 here is CASSQVSGDYGNTIYF. CDR3 sequence (DNA): TGCGCCAGCAGCCAAGTCTCCGGGGACTATGGAAACACCATATATTTT.

This clonotype was recorded a few times. The V call is TRBV5-1, the J call TRBJ2-1, with TRBD2 matching 9 bases. Trimming at V came to 4 bases and at J to 7 bases, leaving 12 bases not matched to a gene. From germline, CDR1 is SGHRS and CDR2 YFSETQ. There are 16 residues in the CDR3. CDR3 residues: CASSLDPWTSVNEQFF. The CDR3, as DNA: TGCGCCAGCAGCCTAGATCCTTGGACTAGCGTAAATGAGCAGTTCTTC. The variable domain in full, with the rest retrieved from reference TRBV5-1 and TRBJ2-1, is KAGVTQTPRYLIKTRGQQVTLSCSPISGHRSVSWYQQTPGQGLQFLFEYFSETQRNKGNFPGRFSGRQFSNSRSEMNVSTLELGDSALYLCASSLDPWTSVNEQFFGPGTRLTVL.

This clonotype was observed many times. The chain has TRBV4-1 and TRBJ2-5; D is uncertain. The CDR3 sequence is 13 residues long. Germline values: CDR1 MGHRA, CDR2 YSYEKL. V lost 2 bases to trimming and J lost 2 bases, with 6 bases between them. This CDR3 is CASSQWQQETQYF. CDR3 in DNA: TGCGCCAGCAGCCAATGGCAGCAAGAGACCCAGTACTTC.

This clonotype came up a few times. The chain links TRBV12-3 or TRBV12-4 to TRBJ2-5, with 13 nucleotides matching TRBD2. Germline trimming cut 6 bases from V and 1 base from J; bases unmatched to any gene: 11. The CDR3 totals 18 residues. Here the CDR3 DNA reads TGTGCCAGCAGCCCTGGACTAGCGGGAGCTGTGGGCCAAGAGACCCAGTACTTC. Its protein is CASSPGLAGAVGQETQYF.

V and J are TRBV11-2 and TRBJ2-6, with D uncertain. Trimming took off 9 bases at V and 0 bases at J, with 6 bases between the two ends. Germline V CDR1 and CDR2: SGHAT, FQNNGV. The CDR3 covers 13 residues. CDR3 coding DNA: TGTGCCAGAGCGAACTCTGGGGCCAACGTCCTGACTTTC. As protein: CARANSGANVLTF.

V and J are TRBV5-1 and TRBJ2-1, with 13 bases that match TRBD2. Germline V gene sequence: CDR1 SGHRS, CDR2 YFSETQ. Unmatched junction bases numbered 2, after V lost 2 bases and J lost 0 bases. The CDR3 is 17 amino acids. The CDR3 spells CASSFWTSGSSYNEQFF. CDR3 nucleotide sequence: TGCGCCAGCAGCTTTTGGACTAGCGGGAGCTCCTACAATGAGCAGTTCTTC.

As regards this clonotype: Given the absence of the conserved phenylalanine or tryptophan at the CDR3 end, a read error is likely. The rearrangement links TRBV6-2 or TRBV6-3 to TRBJ2-5; 8 bases agree with TRBD2. V trimming: 2 bases; J trimming: 1 base; junction bases outside the gene matches: 12. The CDR3 loop spans 18 amino acids. The germline CDR1 and CDR2 sequences are MNHEY and SVGEGT. This chain's CDR3 is CASSYKDGAGGLQETQYS. Here the CDR3 DNA reads TGTGCCAGCAGTTACAAGGATGGGGCGGGAGGCCTCCAAGAGACCCAGTACTCC.

The V gene is TRBV6-4, the J gene TRBJ2-1, with a weak D call TRBD1 (5 bases). The germline V and J ends were trimmed by 2 bases and 10 bases, with 12 bases remaining between them. The CDR3 is 13 residues long. CDR1 is MRHNA and CDR2 is SNTAGT in the germline V gene. DNA of the CDR3: TGTGCCAGCAGTGACCAAGGGGTACGGGAGCAGTTCTTC. Amino acids: CASSDQGVREQFF.

The chain employs TRBV10-3 and TRBJ2-2, with 8 bases lining up with TRBD1. The CDR3 is made up of 14 amino acids. Germline CDR1 and CDR2: ENHRY and SYGVKD. V dropped 7 bases and J dropped 0; count of bases not matched to a gene: 1. The CDR3 loop reads CAITGQANTGELFF. CDR3 nucleotides: TGTGCCATCACGGGACAGGCGAACACCGGGGAGCTGTTTTTT.

This clonotype was recorded a few times. The rearrangement links TRBV7-9 to TRBJ1-2, with 7 positions matching TRBD1. The CDR3 contains 15 residues. J was trimmed by 8 bases and V by 5 bases; bases with no gene match: 14. Per germline, CDR1 SEHNR and CDR2 FQNEAQ (reference sequence). The CDR3 is CASSPDRDRINGYTF. CDR3 sequence (DNA): TGTGCCAGCAGCCCAGACAGGGATCGGATAAACGGCTACACCTTC.

V is TRBV27 and J is TRBJ2-5; 14 nucleotides align to TRBD2. Trimming at V came to 4 bases and at J to 5 bases, leaving 12 bases not matched to a gene. Germline CDR1 reads MNHEY; CDR2 reads SMNVEV (reference sequence). This CDR3 comprises 18 residues. CDR3 in DNA: TGTGCCAGCAGTTCCTGGACTAGCGGGAGGTCAGGAGGGGAGACCCAGTACTTC. Translated, it gives CASSSWTSGRSGGETQYF.

This clonotype was seen more than once but under ten times. V gene TRBV5-4 combines with J gene TRBJ2-1; a possible D gene is TRBD2 (6 bases). Germline CDR1 is SGHNT and CDR2 is YYREEE (reference sequence). Trimming removed 1 base at V and 9 bases at J, with 17 bases between. This CDR3 has 15 amino acids. The CDR3 DNA reads as TGTGCCAGCAGCTTGAAAAGGGGACTTGTCACTGAGCAGTTCTTC. Translating it yields CASSLKRGLVTEQFF.

The genes are TRBV12-3 or TRBV12-4 and TRBJ1-2; D not resolved. This CDR3 spans 13 amino acids. Trimming removed 4 bases at V and 9 bases at J, with 15 bases between. The CDR3 protein is CASSWDFRGSYTF. The CDR3 DNA sequence: TGTGCCAGCAGTTGGGATTTTCGTGGAAGCTACACCTTC.

The chain has TRBV6-1 and TRBJ2-1; 11 positions agree with TRBD1. The CDR3 sequence is 18 residues long. V lost 6 bases, J lost 7 bases, and 17 bases stayed unmatched. Per germline, CDR1 MNHNS and CDR2 SASEGT. CDR3 in DNA: TGTGCCAGCAGAAACGGACAGGGGGCTTCTGCAACGGGGAATGAGCAGTTCTTC. It codes for CASRNGQGASATGNEQFF.

V gene TRBV10-3 combines with J gene TRBJ2-1, with TRBD2 matching 15 bases. CDR1 is ENHRY, CDR2 SYGVKD, per germline. CDR3 length: 14 amino acids. After removal of 10 bases from V and 7 bases from J, the junction contained 5 bases not matched to a gene. CDR3 DNA: TGTGCCACCACCGGGACTAGCGGGGGGAATGAGCAGTTCTTC. As protein: CATTGTSGGNEQFF.